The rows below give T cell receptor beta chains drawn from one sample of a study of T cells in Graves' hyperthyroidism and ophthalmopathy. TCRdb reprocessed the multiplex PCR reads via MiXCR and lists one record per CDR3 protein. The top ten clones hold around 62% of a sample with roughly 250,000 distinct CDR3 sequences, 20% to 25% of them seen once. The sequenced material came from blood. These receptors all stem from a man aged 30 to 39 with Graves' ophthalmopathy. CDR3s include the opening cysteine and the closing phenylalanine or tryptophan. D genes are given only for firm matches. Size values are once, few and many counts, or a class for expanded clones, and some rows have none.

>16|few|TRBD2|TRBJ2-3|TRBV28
TGTGCCAGCAGTTTATTGGCTAGCGGGATTGGGGATACGCAGTATTTT
CASSLLASGIGDTQYF
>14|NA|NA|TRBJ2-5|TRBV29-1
TGCAGCGTTGAAGATCTGGACAACCAAGAGACCCAGTACTTC
CSVEDLDNQETQYF
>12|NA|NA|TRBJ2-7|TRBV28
TGTGCCAGCCCTCCGGACAGCTACGAGCAGTACTTC
CASPPDSYEQYF
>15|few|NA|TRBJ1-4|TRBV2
TGTGCCAGCAGTGGACAACAGGTAGCGAATGAAAAACTGTTTTTT
CASSGQQVANEKLFF
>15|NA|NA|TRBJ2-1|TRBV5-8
TGTGCCAGCATCCCCAGGCCGAGCTCCTACAATGAGCAGTTCTTC
CASIPRPSSYNEQFF
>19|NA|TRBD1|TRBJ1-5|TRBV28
TGTGCCAGCAGTTTTGTAGTTAGTAAGGGACAGGGTTATTCTCAGCCCCAGCATTTT
CASSFVVSKGQGYSQPQHF
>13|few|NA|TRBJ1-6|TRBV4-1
TGCGCCAGCAGCCAAGATCAGCATTCACCCCTCCACTTT
CASSQDQHSPLHF
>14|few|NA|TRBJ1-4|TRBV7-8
TGTGCCAGCAGCTCATCCACAACTAATGAAAAACTGTTTTTT
CASSSSTTNEKLFF
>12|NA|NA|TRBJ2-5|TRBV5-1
TGCGCCAGCAGCTTCCTCCAAGAGACCCAGTACTTC
CASSFLQETQYF
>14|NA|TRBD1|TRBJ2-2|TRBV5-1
TGCGCCAGCAGCTCCGGGACAGGGAGCGGGGAGCTGTTTTTT
CASSSGTGSGELFF
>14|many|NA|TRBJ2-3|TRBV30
TGTGCCTGGAGACGAGGGGCCCTGGCAGATACGCAGTATTTT
CAWRRGALADTQYF
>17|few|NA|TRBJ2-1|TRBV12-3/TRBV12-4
TGTGCCAGCAGTCCACACCCCGACAGTCACTCCTACAATGAGCAGTTCTTC
CASSPHPDSHSYNEQFF
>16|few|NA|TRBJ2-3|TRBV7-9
TGTGCCAGCAGCTCCTATGGAGGAATTAGCACAGATACGCAGTATTTT
CASSSYGGISTDTQYF
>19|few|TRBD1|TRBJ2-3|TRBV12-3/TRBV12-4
TGTGCCAGCAGTTCCACCACAGAACAACGGGACAGGAGAAGAGGTACGCAGTATTTT
CASSSTTEQRDRRRGTQYF
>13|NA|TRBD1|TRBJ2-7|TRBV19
TGTGCCAGTAGTATGGGGACAGGGGACGAGCAGTACTTC
CASSMGTGDEQYF
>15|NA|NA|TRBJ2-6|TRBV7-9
TGTGCCAGCAGCTTACGGGGGCTTGGGGCCAACGTCCTGACTTTC
CASSLRGLGANVLTF
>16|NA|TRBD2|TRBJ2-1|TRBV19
TGTGCCAGTAGTCTCCCAGGGAGGGGTATTTACAATGAGCAGTTCTTC
CASSLPGRGIYNEQFF
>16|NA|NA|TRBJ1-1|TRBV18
TGTGCCAGCTCACCCGGAACCGGGGTCATGAACACTGAAGCTTTCTTT
CASSPGTGVMNTEAFF
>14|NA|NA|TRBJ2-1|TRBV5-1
TGCGCCAGCAGCTTGACAGGGGGGGGCAATGAGCAGTTCTTC
CASSLTGGGNEQFF
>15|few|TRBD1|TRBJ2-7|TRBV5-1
TGCGCCAGCAGCTCCGGACAGGGGGCGCTCCACGAGCAGTACTTC
CASSSGQGALHEQYF
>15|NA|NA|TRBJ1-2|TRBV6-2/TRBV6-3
TGTGCCAGCAGTACAGCGGACAGAACCACCTATGGCTACACCTTC
CASSTADRTTYGYTF
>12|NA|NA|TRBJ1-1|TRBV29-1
TGCAGCGCCAACACCGGCAGGGCTGAAGCTTTCTTT
CSANTGRAEAFF
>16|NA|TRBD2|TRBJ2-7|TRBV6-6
TGTGCCAGCAGTTACTCCCCCAGCGGGAGGGCCCACGAGCAGTACTTC
CASSYSPSGRAHEQYF
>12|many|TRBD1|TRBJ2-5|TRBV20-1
TGCAGTGCAACGGGACAGCAAGAGACCCAGTACTTC
CSATGQQETQYF
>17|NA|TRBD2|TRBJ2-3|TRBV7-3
TGTGCCAGCAGCTTAAGACTAGCGGGGGCGAGCACAGATACGCAGTATTTT
CASSLRLAGASTDTQYF